Following are 15 T cell receptor beta chains from one sample sequenced in a study of cytomegalovirus exposure and HLA in healthy donors. 13 Jbeta primers and 60 Vbeta primers were used for the PCR. Measured with immunoSEQ multiplex PCR; TCRdb has only the in-frame clones, and not every one. The sample has about 150,000 clones; roughly 70% are singletons. The sample comprised PBMCs. These receptors were collected from a man under 40 in good health and CMV-seronegative.

The chain joins TRBV2 to TRBJ2-7; 8 positions agree with TRBD2. Germline values: CDR1 SNHLY, CDR2 FYNNEI. The V segment lost 4 bases and the J segment 4 bases; nucleotides outside the gene matches: 12. This CDR3 comprises 16 residues. CDR3 residues: CASSGGPSGGGYEQYF. The CDR3 coding sequence is TGTGCCAGCAGTGGAGGGCCCAGCGGGGGCGGGTACGAGCAGTACTTC.

The count of this clone is one. Other DNA sequences from this sample encode an identical CDR3 as well. The rearrangement links TRBV4-2 to TRBJ1-2, with TRBD1 as a possible D gene (5 bases). Between the trimmed V and J ends, which lost 0 bases and 5 bases, there was a span of 10 bases. The CDR3 has 14 residues. CDR1 is LGHNA, CDR2 YNFKEQ, per germline. The CDR3 protein is CASSQDLGGYGYTF. The CDR3 coding sequence is TGTGCCAGCAGCCAAGATTTGGGGGGTTATGGCTACACCTTC.

As for this clone: An end of the junction differs from the germline gene, which may be a read error. The chain uses TRBV30 and TRBJ1-2; no definite D call. This CDR3 comprises 12 residues. Looked up from germline, CDR1 is GTSNPN and CDR2 is SVGIG (reference sequence). The CDR3 sequence is CAWSRVDYGYPF. The DNA for the CDR3 is TGTGCCTGGAGTAGGGTTGACTATGGCTACCCCTTC.

This chain joins TRBV9 and TRBJ2-3; D call uncertain. This CDR3 comprises 15 residues. V dropped 3 bases and J dropped 2 bases, with 13 bases sitting between them. Germline V gene data show CDR1 as SGDLS and CDR2 as YYNGEE. The CDR3 spells CASSETGVLTDTQYF. CDR3 DNA sequence: TGTGCCAGCAGCGAAACCGGAGTCCTCACAGATACGCAGTATTTT.

The rearrangement joins TRBV5-1 to TRBJ2-4; TRBD2 matches at 7 bases. V shed 1 base, J shed 7 bases, and the junction held 8 bases outside the gene matches. CDR3 size: 15 residues. CDR1 and CDR2 (germline): SGHRS, YFSETQ. CDR3 protein: CASSLLPGGGNIQYF. Here the CDR3 DNA reads TGCGCCAGCAGCTTGTTGCCGGGAGGAGGGAACATTCAGTACTTC.

This clone was counted between two and nine times. The V and J genes are TRBV6-4 and TRBJ2-2; unclear D gene. This CDR3 contains 13 residues. Germline V lookup: CDR1 MRHNA, CDR2 SNTAGT. V was clipped by 5 bases and J by 1 base, with 5 bases between them. CDR3 coding DNA: TGTGCCAGCAGTCTCGGGAACACCGGGGAGCTGTTTTTT. As protein: CASSLGNTGELFF.

This clone was detected a few times. The gene calls are TRBV5-1 and TRBJ1-5, with D unclear. This CDR3 spans 13 amino acids. V was clipped by 2 bases and J by 4 bases, with 7 bases between them. CDR1 SGHRS and CDR2 YFSETQ come from the germline V gene. CDR3 sequence reads: CASSFGENQPQHF. The CDR3 coding sequence is TGCGCCAGCAGCTTCGGAGAAAATCAGCCCCAGCATTTT.

V usage is TRBV6-5 and J usage is TRBJ1-1; D uncertain. Looked up from germline, CDR1 is MNHEY and CDR2 is SVGAGI. Trimming removed 6 bases at V and 0 bases at J, with 14 bases between. The CDR3 loop spans 15 amino acids. CDR3 sequence reads: CASSQILSMNTEAFF. The CDR3 DNA follows: TGTGCCAGCAGCCAGATACTATCCATGAACACTGAAGCTTTCTTT.

This chain uses TRBV5-4 with TRBJ1-6; 7 positions agree with TRBD1. With V trimmed by 0 bases and J by 6 bases, 3 bases remained unmatched. The length of the CDR3 is 15 residues. Germline V gene data show CDR1 as SGHNT and CDR2 as YYREEE (reference sequence). The CDR3 DNA is TGTGCCAGCAGCTTGGGACAGGGAGGTAATTCACCCCTCCACTTT. This gives the protein CASSLGQGGNSPLHF.

The chain couples TRBV5-1 to TRBJ2-7; 7 bases are a match to TRBD1. This CDR3 spans 16 amino acids. Germline assignment: CDR1 SGHRS and CDR2 YFSETQ. Losses at the gene ends were 1 base for V and 2 bases for J; bases not matched to a gene: 9. The CDR3 DNA sequence: TGCGCCAGCAGCTTGTTCGCAGGGGGAGTCACCTACGAGCAGTACTTC. Its translation is CASSLFAGGVTYEQYF.

V is TRBV28 and J is TRBJ1-5; D is perhaps TRBD1 (5 bases). The V gene lost 4 bases and the J gene lost 7 bases, with 8 bases spanning the gap. Germline V CDR1 and CDR2: MDHEN, SYDVKM. The CDR3 has 12 residues. For the CDR3, the DNA is TGTGCCAGCAGTTCAGGGTACCAGCCCCAGCATTTT. Protein sequence: CASSSGYQPQHF.

This chain links TRBV5-1 with TRBJ2-1, with TRBD1 identical over 9 bases. Germline V CDR1 and CDR2: SGHRS, YFSETQ. The V segment lost 0 bases and the J segment 8 bases; nucleotides outside the gene matches: 3. The CDR3 is 14 residues long. CDR3 amino acids: CASSLVQGAYEQFF. In DNA, the CDR3 is TGCGCCAGCAGCTTGGTACAGGGGGCCTATGAGCAGTTCTTC.

The V call is TRBV5-1, the J call TRBJ2-5, with D maybe TRBD1 (6 bases). The DNA end is a closer match to TRBJ2-7, so the J assignment may be wrong. From germline, CDR1 is SGHRS and CDR2 YFSETQ. The CDR3 spans 14 residues. The CDR3 here is CASSLGQSPYEQYF. DNA for the CDR3: TGCGCCAGCAGCCTAGGACAGAGTCCTTACGAGCAGTACTTC.

The rearrangement links TRBV9 to TRBJ2-3, with D unclear. This CDR3 is 13 amino acids long. Germline-derived CDR1 and CDR2 are SGDLS and YYNGEE. V lost 0 bases to trimming and J lost 9 bases, with 11 bases between them. This chain's CDR3 is CASSVEPYATQYF. In DNA, the CDR3 is TGTGCCAGCAGCGTAGAGCCCTACGCGACGCAGTATTTT.

The chain employs TRBV15 and TRBJ1-3; D remains ambiguous. Germline assignment: CDR1 LNHNV and CDR2 YYDKDF (reference sequence). The CDR3 is 14 amino acids. V lost 4 bases to trimming and J lost 1 base, with 8 bases between them. CDR3 sequence reads: CATSIQRSGNTIYF. For the CDR3, the DNA is TGTGCCACCAGCATTCAGCGGTCTGGAAACACCATATATTTT.